This TCR beta chain was found in a study of chemoradiotherapy in HPV16-positive cancers. Turning to the study itself: Candidate HPV-specific T-cell clones and common TCR motifs came from functional assays in two HPV16-positive patients. Study-wide results and caveats: The functional HPV-specific definition rests on just a couple of HPV16-positive patients. HPV-responsive T-cell expansion during chemoradiotherapy was linked to improved recurrence-free survival in HPV16-positive patients.

The germline gives CDR1 MRHNA, CDR2 SNTAGT. Trimming took 3 bases from V and 9 from J, leaving 14 bases between them. This CDR3 is built from 13 residues. About this clone: As yet, its antigen is unknown.

Repertoires were generated with immunoSEQ multiplex PCR, while TCRdb's copy carries only in-frame clones and drops some. Here the sample spans 25,000 to 30,000 clones, over 90% being singletons. This TCR was sampled from a human donor with HPV-associated anogenital cancer. V usage is TRBV6-4 and J usage is TRBJ1-1; D not resolved. The source was blood, collected from a patient who underwent chemoradiotherapy. CDR3 sequence reads: CASSDSGRTQAFF. As DNA, the CDR3 is TGTGCCAGCAGTGATTCGGGGAGAACCCAAGCTTTCTTT.